This entry lists 24 T cell receptor beta chains sequenced from one sample in a study of T cell responses to AZD1222 COVID-19 vaccine. Profiling relied on immunoSEQ multiplex PCR, and the TCRdb table lists in-frame clones only, not all of them. Among approximately 120,000 clones listed, about 89% were seen once. The sequencing here drew on peripheral blood, taken on day 0 of AZD1222 vaccination. These receptors all stem from an adult in good health.

This clone was observed once. The chain's CDR3 is CASSPKAGQGTYEQYF. CDR3 bases: TGTGCCAGCAGCCCGAAGGCGGGACAGGGGACCTACGAGCAGTACTTC. The chain uses TRBV7-9 and TRBJ2-7, with TRBD1 matching over 10 bases. Germline trimming cut 5 bases from V and 2 bases from J; bases unmatched to any gene: 9. The CDR3 is 16 residues long. Germline loops: CDR1 SEHNR, CDR2 FQNEAQ (reference sequence).

This clone was detected only once. The chain links TRBV19 to TRBJ2-5; D tentatively fits TRBD1 or TRBD2 (5 bases each). Germline V gene sequence: CDR1 LNHDA, CDR2 SQIVND (reference sequence). The CDR3 sequence is 16 residues long. V lost 2 bases to trimming and J lost 5 bases, with 18 bases between them. CDR3 protein: CASSISAVQGAETQYF. CDR3 DNA: TGTGCCAGTAGTATATCAGCGGTCCAGGGTGCGGAGACCCAGTACTTC.

The chain combines TRBV6-4 with TRBJ2-3; 8 nucleotides agree with TRBD2. Trimming cost V 3 bases and J 0 bases; bases outside gene matches: 2. Per germline, CDR1 MRHNA and CDR2 SNTAGT. This CDR3 region has 15 residues. The CDR3 DNA follows: TGTGCCAGCAGTGAGGTAGCGGGGAGCACAGATACGCAGTATTTT. It codes for CASSEVAGSTDTQYF.

CDR3 nucleotides: TGTGCCAGTAGTATACGGACAGGACGGACAGATACGCAGTATTTT. Amino acid sequence: CASSIRTGRTDTQYF. The gene calls are TRBV19 and TRBJ2-3, with 7 bases identical to TRBD1. Germline V CDR1 and CDR2: LNHDA, SQIVND (reference sequence). This CDR3 region has 15 residues. Trimming cost V 2 bases and J 3 bases; bases outside gene matches: 5.

This clone was picked up one time. The chain carries TRBV5-5 and TRBJ2-7; D possibly corresponds to TRBD1 (6 bases). Trimming removed 2 bases from V and 5 bases from J, with 14 bases in between. The CDR3 sequence is 14 residues long. Germline CDR1 is SGHKS and CDR2 is YYEKEE (reference sequence). The CDR3 DNA follows: TGTGCCAGCAGCTTAGGACAGTTCGACCACGAGCAGTACTTC. This sequence encodes CASSLGQFDHEQYF.

The V call is TRBV9, the J call TRBJ1-2; 7 positions match TRBD1. This CDR3 is built from 16 residues. CDR1 SGDLS and CDR2 YYNGEE come from the germline V gene. The V gene end was trimmed by 3 bases and the J gene end by 5 bases; junction bases not matched to a gene: 13. This CDR3 is CASSEGQTSSLYGYTF. The CDR3 DNA reads as TGTGCCAGCAGCGAGGGACAGACTAGCTCCCTTTATGGCTACACCTTC.

The genes are TRBV14 and TRBJ1-2; D gene unclear. Trimming left V 5 bases short and J 3 bases short, with 22 bases between. The CDR3 sequence is 17 residues long. Germline V gives CDR1 SGHDN, CDR2 FVKESK. The CDR3 nucleotides read TGTGCCAGCAGCTCTCTGAGCTGGGGATCGGAGTACTATGGCTACACCTTC. As protein: CASSSLSWGSEYYGYTF.

This clone was seen more than once but under ten times. J is TRBJ2-3 and V is TRBV2; 11 bases are a match to TRBD2. From germline, CDR1 is SNHLY and CDR2 FYNNEI. The trim removed 3 bases at V and 1 base at J, leaving 3 bases unmatched. CDR3 length: 16 residues. CDR3 DNA sequence: TGTGCCAGCAGTGATCTACTAGCGGGGGGCACAGATACGCAGTATTTT. Residues: CASSDLLAGGTDTQYF.

V gene TRBV5-6 combines with J gene TRBJ2-1; the match to TRBD1 covers 7 bases. There are 16 residues in the CDR3. V lost 4 bases to trimming and J lost 6 bases; unmatched junction nucleotides: 13. CDR1 is SGHDT and CDR2 is YYEEEE in the germline V gene. CDR3 in DNA: TGTGCCAGCAGCCTTTATGGACAGGCTACAGGCAATGAGCAGTTCTTC. As protein: CASSLYGQATGNEQFF. The full variable domain, in which reference TRBV5-6 and TRBJ2-1 provide the parts outside the CDR3, is DAGVTQSPTHLIKTRGQQVTLRCSPKSGHDTVSWYQQALGQGPQFIFQYYEEEERQRGNFPDRFSGHQFPNYSSELNVNALLLGDSALYLCASSLYGQATGNEQFFGPGTRLTVL.

The chain carries TRBV5-1 and TRBJ2-1; D gene uncertain. Per germline, CDR1 SGHRS and CDR2 YFSETQ. Trimming shortened V by 2 bases and J by 7 bases, and 4 bases separated the two germline ends. There are 11 residues in the CDR3. CDR3 in amino acids: CASSFGNEQFF. For the CDR3, the DNA is TGCGCCAGCAGCTTTGGAAATGAGCAGTTCTTC.

The CDR3 bases are TGCGCCAGCAGCACCACAGGGTTCTCCTACGAGCAGTACTTC. Its translation: CASSTTGFSYEQYF. This chain links TRBV5-1 with TRBJ2-7; maybe TRBD1 (6 bases). V was shortened by 4 bases and J by 0 bases, with 11 bases between the two germline ends. Germline lookup yields CDR1 SGHRS and CDR2 YFSETQ. The CDR3 sequence is 14 residues long.

J is TRBJ2-3 and V is TRBV2, with D perhaps matching TRBD2 (6 bases). Germline CDR1 is SNHLY and CDR2 is FYNNEI. The CDR3 covers 12 residues. The V and J ends lost 6 bases and 4 bases respectively, with 8 bases between them. CDR3: CASREGADTQYF. CDR3 bases: TGTGCCAGCAGGGAGGGCGCAGATACGCAGTATTTT.

The chain couples TRBV4-1 to TRBJ1-2; 9 nucleotides line up with TRBD1. The CDR3 totals 15 residues. V dropped 3 bases and J dropped 8; count of bases not matched to a gene: 10. Germline assignment: CDR1 MGHRA and CDR2 YSYEKL. CDR3 sequence: CASSHRDRDQGGYTF. The CDR3, as DNA: TGCGCCAGCAGCCATCGGGACAGGGACCAGGGAGGCTACACCTTC.

V usage is TRBV25-1 and J usage is TRBJ2-2, with 8 bases aligning to TRBD1. V shed 4 bases and J 5 bases; nucleotides not matched to a gene: 9. CDR1 is MGHDK and CDR2 is SYGVNS in the germline V gene. The CDR3 totals 16 residues. DNA of the CDR3: TGTGCCAGCAGTGCCGGGACAGGTTATAGGACCGGGGAGCTGTTTTTT. Translated: CASSAGTGYRTGELFF.

This rearrangement joins TRBV28 to TRBJ2-2; 11 bases agree with TRBD2. The CDR3 is 16 amino acids. V shed 8 bases and J 1 base; nucleotides not matched to a gene: 6. Germline V lookup: CDR1 MDHEN, CDR2 SYDVKM. The CDR3: CASGDGLAGNTGELFF. For the CDR3, the DNA is TGTGCCAGCGGCGACGGACTAGCGGGGAACACCGGGGAGCTGTTTTTT. Based on the CDR3 plus reference TRBV28 and TRBJ2-2, the full variable domain is DVKVTQSSRYLVKRTGEKVFLECVQDMDHENMFWYRQDPGLGLRLIYFSYDVKMKEKGDIPEGYSVSREKKERFSLILESASTNQTSMYLCASGDGLAGNTGELFFGEGSRLTVL.

The chain joins TRBV29-1 to TRBJ1-5; 8 bases map to TRBD1. J gave up 2 bases and V 5 bases, and 2 bases lay outside the gene matches. Germline CDR1 is SQVTM and CDR2 is ANQGSEA. The CDR3 covers 13 residues. CDR3 protein: CSVTGGGNQPQHF. The CDR3 nucleotides are TGCAGCGTTACAGGGGGTGGCAATCAGCCCCAGCATTTT.

V usage is TRBV5-1 and J usage is TRBJ2-2; D is perhaps TRBD2 (6 bases). The CDR3 consists of 14 residues. The V end lost 3 bases, the J end lost 4 bases, and 10 bases lay between the germline ends. Germline CDR1 is SGHRS and CDR2 is YFSETQ. The CDR3 nucleotides are TGCGCCAGCAGCTCCGGCGGGGTCACCGGGGAGCTGTTTTTT. This codes for CASSSGGVTGELFF.

The J gene is TRBJ1-5, the V gene TRBV7-8; no reliable D call. The V end lost 7 bases, the J end lost 9 bases, and 10 bases lay between the germline ends. CDR1 is SGHVS, CDR2 FQNEAQ, per germline. The CDR3 consists of 11 residues. CDR3 in DNA: TGTGCCAGCACGCGGAATGGGCCCCAGCATTTT. Translated, it gives CASTRNGPQHF.

CDR3 amino acids: CASSPSGLNSYEQYF. The DNA of the CDR3 is TGCGCCAGCAGCCCTAGCGGTCTAAACTCCTACGAGCAGTACTTC. The rearrangement links TRBV5-1 to TRBJ2-7, with TRBD2 identical over 7 bases. V trimming: 4 bases; J trimming: 0 bases; junction bases outside the gene matches: 7. Germline lookup yields CDR1 SGHRS and CDR2 YFSETQ. The CDR3 spans 15 residues.

The chain carries TRBV11-2 and TRBJ2-7; D call uncertain. The CDR3 consists of 12 residues. The germline V and J ends were trimmed by 5 bases and 4 bases, with 9 bases remaining between them. Germline values: CDR1 SGHAT, CDR2 FQNNGV. CDR3 bases: TGTGCCAGCAGCCCCGGCCGATACGAGCAGTACTTC. Translating gives CASSPGRYEQYF.

The genes are TRBV7-8 and TRBJ2-7; 9 bases agree with TRBD1. Germline loops: CDR1 SGHVS, CDR2 FQNEAQ. The CDR3 runs 14 residues. J gave up 5 bases and V 2 bases, and 4 bases lay outside the gene matches. This CDR3 reads CASSLRDRANEQYF. CDR3 coding DNA: TGTGCCAGCAGCTTACGGGACAGGGCCAACGAGCAGTACTTC.

The gene calls are TRBV10-3 and TRBJ2-7; 10 bases are a match to TRBD2. Per the germline V gene, CDR1 is ENHRY and CDR2 is SYGVKD. With 5 bases clipped from V and 0 bases from J, the junction kept 7 bases outside the gene matches. The CDR3 sequence is 16 residues long. CDR3: CAISPSGGSPSYEQYF. CDR3 nucleotide sequence: TGTGCCATCAGTCCTAGCGGGGGTTCACCCTCCTACGAGCAGTACTTC.

The chain recombines TRBV29-1 with TRBJ1-1; 8 positions match TRBD1. Germline V CDR1 and CDR2: SQVTM, ANQGSEA. This CDR3 is built from 14 residues. J was trimmed by 1 base and V by 7 bases; bases with no gene match: 8. The CDR3 DNA follows: TGCAGCGGAGCCACAGGGGGGGCGAACACTGAAGCTTTCTTT. It codes for CSGATGGANTEAFF.

In its sample, this clone was seen a few times. The V gene is TRBV6-5, the J gene TRBJ2-1; D is tentatively TRBD1 or TRBD2 (5 bases each). Trimming pared 0 bases from V and 4 bases from J, leaving 13 bases between. CDR1 is MNHEY, CDR2 SVGAGI, per germline. The CDR3 is 16 residues long. CDR3 sequence (DNA): TGTGCCAGCAGTTACTCCGAGGGGATCCCTTACAATGAGCAGTTCTTC. Its protein is CASSYSEGIPYNEQFF.